Sequencing of this T cell receptor (beta chain) was carried out in a study of CD8 T cells in Susac syndrome. Findings of the study overall: By the study's own acknowledgment, its TCR sequencing and HLA analysis included relatively few individuals.

The multiple sclerosis control group consisted of treatment-naive patients whose relapsing-remitting disease, which was either stable or active, fulfilled revised McDonald criteria. FACS was used to enrich TEMRA cells, whereas the CD8+ and CD4+ T cells were obtained by negative isolation. Reverse transcription of about 0.45 to 1 ug RNA was performed with random hexamers. The method of amplification for TCR beta CDR3 was immunoSEQ multiplex PCR, covering 54 Vbeta and 13 Jbeta. TCRdb independently ran MiXCR on the immunoSEQ multiplex PCR reads; one entry per CDR3 protein. The sample lists approximately 80,000 distinct CDR3 sequences, roughly 91% occurring once. Regarding this clonotype: What it binds is unknown.

CDR1 and CDR2 (germline): SGDLS, YYNGEE. This CDR3 contains 15 residues. Trimming removed 0 bases at V and 0 bases at J, with 10 bases between. This receptor was identified in a human donor with multiple sclerosis. V usage is TRBV9 and J usage is TRBJ2-7; TRBD2 might be the D (6 bases). The sample comprised CD8+ T cells from PBMCs. The DNA for the CDR3 is TGTGCCAGCAGCGTAGATCCGGGAGACTCCTACGAGCAGTACTTC. This gives the protein CASSVDPGDSYEQYF.